A selection of T cell receptor beta chains follows, all from one sample in a study of T-cell reconstitution after alpha-beta-depleted transplantation in children. TCRdb redid the calling of the PCR reads with MiXCR, one entry per CDR3 protein. The sample has 500,000 to 650,000 distinct CDR3 sequences; over 10% are singletons. The source material was PBMCs, mostly from graft donor cells, sampled 180 days after TCRalphabeta/CD19-depleted stem cell transplant. These receptors originate from a female patient aged 2-10 years who had a stem cell transplant for aplastic anemia, so the T cells may come from the graft donor. CDR3s include the opening cysteine and the closing phenylalanine or tryptophan. D genes are given only for firm matches. Expanded clones get a size class; other rows say once, few or many, or leave the size out.

TRBV12-3/TRBV12-4	.	TRBD2	TRBJ2-3	TGTGCCAGCAGTACCGGGACTAGCGCATCAACAGATACGCAGTATTTT	CASSTGTSASTDTQYF
TRBV7-2	few	TRBD2	TRBJ2-3	TGTGCCAGCAGCTTACGGGGGAGGGCCAGTGATACGCAGTATTTT	CASSLRGRASDTQYF
TRBV29-1	many	.	TRBJ1-5	TGCAGCGTTGGAGTAGAGGGTCAGCCCCAGCATTTT	CSVGVEGQPQHF
TRBV9	.	TRBD1	TRBJ2-7	TGTGCCAGCAGCGTAGGACAGGGGCCCTACGAGCAGTACTTC	CASSVGQGPYEQYF
TRBV20-1	.	.	TRBJ1-2	TGCAGTGCTAGAGCCCCAGGGGAGCTGCTCTATGGCTACACCTTC	CSARAPGELLYGYTF
TRBV9	few	TRBD1	TRBJ1-2	TGTGCCAGCAGCGTAGGCACAGGGGATGGCTACACCTTC	CASSVGTGDGYTF
TRBV20-1	.	TRBD2	TRBJ2-1	TGCAGTGCTAACGACCCTGGGACTAGCGTATACAATGAGCAGTTCTTC	CSANDPGTSVYNEQFF
TRBV9	few	TRBD1	TRBJ1-2	TGTGCCAGCAGCGCAGATGGGACAGGACGGTATGGCTACACCTTC	CASSADGTGRYGYTF
TRBV12-3/TRBV12-4	many	.	TRBJ2-2	TGTGCCAGCACCGGGGACACCGGGGAGCTGTTTTTT	CASTGDTGELFF
TRBV5-5	many	.	TRBJ2-7	TGTGCCAGCAGCCCGGCCGGGGGATGGGGTGAGCAGTACTTC	CASSPAGGWGEQYF
TRBV27	few	.	TRBJ2-5	TGTGCCAGCAGTTTGAACTCTCCGGGCCAAGAGACCCAGTACTTC	CASSLNSPGQETQYF